This paragraph reports one TCR beta chain. Its antigen remains unidentified. The data stem from a study of T cell repertoires in cytomegalovirus infection. Study information: HLA-B-restricted CMV epitopes that are well studied, plus recently identified HLA-C-restricted ones, were used by the study. Public TCR beta signatures provided an indication of both CMV infection and a matching HLA type.

Study conclusions and caveats: Across the ex vivo response, the dominant clonotypes were HLA-C-restricted CMV-specific TCR beta clonotypes.

Germline assignment: CDR1 LGHNA and CDR2 YNFKEQ. The CDR3 is 16 amino acids. V dropped 6 bases and J dropped 4; count of bases not matched to a gene: 14. In TCRdb, the reads were re-called with MiXCR into one record per CDR3 protein. The sample gives around 770,000 distinct CDR3 sequences, 25% to 30% of which show up once; less than 15% is in the top ten. The sequencing used cultured CD8+ T cells from PBMCs, collected from culture after CMV antigen stimulation. The chain has TRBV4-2 and TRBJ1-2, with TRBD1 matching over 7 bases. The TCR sequence derives from a human donor in good health (CMV status not recorded). Some clones in this sample may be carry-over from other donors' samples. In DNA form, the CDR3 reads TGTGCCAGCAGACCCGAATCCGGGACAGCCTTCTATGGCTACACCTTC. Protein: CASRPESGTAFYGYTF.